Shown below are 3 T cell receptor beta chains from a single sample sequenced in a study of blood T cells in healthy people across ages. A second about 7 to 12 cycle PCR used barcoded and J-beta primers. TCRdb recomputed calls from the 5' RACE reads with MiXCR, one row per CDR3 protein. The sample lists roughly 800,000 distinct CDR3 sequences, around half occurring once. Material: blood. These receptors all stem from a man at least 80 years old in good health.

This rearrangement joins TRBV20-1 to TRBJ1-6; no definite D call. V lost 2 bases and J 8 bases, leaving 13 bases between the germline ends. This CDR3 has 14 residues. CDR1 is DFQATT and CDR2 is SNEGSKA in the germline V gene (reference sequence). The CDR3 region has the DNA TGCAGTGCTAGACCGGACGGACGGGATTCACCCCTCCACTTT. Protein: CSARPDGRDSPLHF.

This clonotype has only a few counts. J is TRBJ2-5 and V is TRBV27; TRBD2 matches 14 bases. The CDR3 extends over 14 amino acids. The germline gives CDR1 MNHEY, CDR2 SMNVEV (reference sequence). With 6 bases clipped from V and 6 bases from J, the junction kept 3 bases outside the gene matches. The CDR3 loop reads CASRGTSGRKTQYF. The CDR3, as DNA: TGTGCCAGCAGAGGGACTAGCGGGAGAAAGACCCAGTACTTC.

This chain links TRBV20-1 with TRBJ2-3; D may be TRBD1 (6 bases). Trimming took 4 bases from V and 2 from J, leaving 13 bases between them. CDR3 length equals 14 residues. Germline loops: CDR1 DFQATT, CDR2 SNEGSKA (reference sequence). CDR3 in amino acids: CSANFRGHTDTQYF. CDR3 DNA sequence: TGCAGTGCTAACTTCAGGGGCCACACAGATACGCAGTATTTT.